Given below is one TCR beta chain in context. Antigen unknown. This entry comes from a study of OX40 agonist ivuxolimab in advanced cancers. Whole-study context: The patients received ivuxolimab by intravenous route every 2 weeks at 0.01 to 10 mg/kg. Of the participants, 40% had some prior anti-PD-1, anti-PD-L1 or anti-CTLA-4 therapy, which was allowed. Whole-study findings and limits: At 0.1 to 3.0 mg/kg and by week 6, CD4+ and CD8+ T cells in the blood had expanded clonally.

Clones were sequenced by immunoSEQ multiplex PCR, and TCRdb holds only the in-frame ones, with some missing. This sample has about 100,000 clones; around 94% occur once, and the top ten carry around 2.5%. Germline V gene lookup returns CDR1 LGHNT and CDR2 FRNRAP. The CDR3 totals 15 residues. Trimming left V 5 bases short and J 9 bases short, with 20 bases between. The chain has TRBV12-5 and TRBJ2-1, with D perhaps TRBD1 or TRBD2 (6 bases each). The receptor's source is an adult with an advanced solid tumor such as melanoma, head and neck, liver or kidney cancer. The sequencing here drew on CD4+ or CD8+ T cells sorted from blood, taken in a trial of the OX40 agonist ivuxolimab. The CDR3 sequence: CASGPPTGALAEQFF. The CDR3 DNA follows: TGTGCTAGTGGTCCCCCCACGGGGGCGTTAGCTGAGCAGTTCTTC.